This T cell receptor (beta chain) was sequenced in a study of shared clonotypes between healthy human individuals. Measured with immunoSEQ multiplex PCR; TCRdb has only the in-frame clones, and not every one. The sample shows 2 million to 3 million clones, approximately 93% of them seen only once. Trimming took off 6 bases at V and 6 bases at J, with 17 bases between the two ends. The germline CDR1 and CDR2 sequences are MNHEY and SVGAGI. The CDR3 covers 14 residues. V is TRBV6-5 and J is TRBJ2-5; D perhaps matches TRBD2 (6 bases). Specimen: naive CD4+ T cells from PBMCs. Subset reported: CD45RA+ positively selected. The TCR originated in a man in his late teens or twenties in good health. Some clones in this sample may be carry-over from other donors' samples. CDR3: CASRAPGGGQTQYF. CDR3 coding DNA: TGTGCCAGCAGAGCCCCCGGGGGTGGCCAGACCCAGTACTTC.